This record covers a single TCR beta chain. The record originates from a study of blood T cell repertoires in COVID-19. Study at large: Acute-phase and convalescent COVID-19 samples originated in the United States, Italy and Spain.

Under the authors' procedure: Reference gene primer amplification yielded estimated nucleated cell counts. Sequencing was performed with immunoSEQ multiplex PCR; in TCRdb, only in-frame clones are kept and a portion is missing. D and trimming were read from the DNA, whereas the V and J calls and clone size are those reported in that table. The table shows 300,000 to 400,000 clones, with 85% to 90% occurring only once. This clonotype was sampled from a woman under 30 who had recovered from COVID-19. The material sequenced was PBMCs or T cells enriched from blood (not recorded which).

The CDR3 protein is CAWSGLKAKNIQYF. The CDR3 DNA follows: TGTGCCTGGTCTGGACTGAAAGCCAAAAACATTCAGTACTTC. The chain has TRBV30 and TRBJ2-4; maybe TRBD2 (5 bases). In germline, CDR1 is GTSNPN, CDR2 SVGIG (reference sequence). CDR3 length: 14 residues. V lost 5 bases to trimming and J lost 0 bases, with 11 bases between them. Filled out from reference TRBV30 and TRBJ2-4, the complete variable domain reads SQTIHQWPATLVQPVGSPLSLECTVEGTSNPNLYWYRQAAGRGLQLLFYSVGIGQISSEVPQNLSASRPQDRQFILSSKKLLLSDSGFYLCAWSGLKAKNIQYFGAGTRLSVL.